Each of the 18 T cell receptor beta chains below was sequenced from the same sample in a study of response to subunit inactivated influenza vaccine (dated by TCRdb to between 2017 and 2018). The protocol used for the library was RT-PCR. The sample was run on an Illumina HiSeq 2500. TCRdb reran the public reads through fastp at Q25 and MiXCR, keeping productive beta chains. Rows merge per CDR3 protein into single entries with the most common DNA and genes. The sample table records about 780,000 distinct CDR3 sequences; around 18% of these occur just once. Of the sample, roughly 11% is held by the ten largest clones. Sequencing used PBMCs from blood, obtained roughly 5 days after vaccination. The receptors were gathered from a man in his forties or fifties who received an inactivated influenza vaccine. Donor details come from another sample of the same person, matched by shared clones.

This clonotype was recorded a few times. V and J are TRBV29-1 and TRBJ2-3, with TRBD2 matching over 11 bases. Germline CDR1 SQVTM, CDR2 ANQGSEA. The J segment lost 6 bases and the V segment lost 6 bases, leaving 8 bases of the junction unmatched. This CDR3 has 14 amino acids. This chain's CDR3 is CSVDTSGSPDTQYF. Here the CDR3 DNA reads TGCAGCGTCGATACTAGCGGGAGCCCCGATACGCAGTATTTT.

The V gene is TRBV19, the J gene TRBJ2-4, with D unresolved. CDR3 size: 16 residues. V was cut by 3 bases and J by 0 bases, with 12 bases left in between. Germline CDR1 LNHDA, CDR2 SQIVND (reference sequence). CDR3 region: CASSIYIGVAKNIQYF. The CDR3 DNA is TGTGCCAGTAGTATCTACATTGGAGTAGCCAAAAACATTCAGTACTTC.

Only a few counts were recorded for this clonotype. The chain has TRBV5-1 and TRBJ2-1; tentatively, D is TRBD2 (6 bases). The CDR3 is 15 residues long. The ends were cut back, 6 bases at V and 0 bases at J, with 13 bases in the middle. The germline V gene encodes CDR1 SGHRS and CDR2 YFSETQ. The CDR3 loop reads CASTLAGSSYNEQFF. CDR3 coding DNA: TGCGCCAGCACCCTGGCCGGGAGCTCCTACAATGAGCAGTTCTTC.

This chain links TRBV12-3 or TRBV12-4 with TRBJ1-5; D is unresolved. V lost 6 bases and J lost 6, with 15 bases in between. The CDR3 is 14 residues long. The CDR3 sequence: CASSPGIPGQPQHF. Here the CDR3 DNA reads TGTGCCAGCAGCCCTGGCATCCCGGGTCAGCCCCAGCATTTT.

This clonotype has a count of ten or more. The chain couples TRBV20-1 to TRBJ2-1; 7 bases align to TRBD2. V shed 0 bases, J shed 8 bases, and the junction held 10 bases outside the gene matches. CDR1 and CDR2 from the germline V gene are DFQATT and SNEGSKA (reference sequence). CDR3 length: 15 amino acids. CDR3 bases: TGCAGTGCTAGAGATTTCGCTAGCGGCGCTGATGAGCAGTTCTTC. It codes for CSARDFASGADEQFF.

A remark on this clonotype: One junction end does not reproduce the germline sequence, and a read error may be involved. This chain connects TRBV11-2 to TRBJ2-1; 9 nucleotides line up with TRBD2. The CDR3 is 18 residues long. CDR1 and CDR2 (germline): SGHAT, FQNNGV. CDR3 DNA: TGTGCCAGCAGCTTAAAGGAGGTGGTCCTAGCGGGGTACAATGAGCGGTTCTTC. Translated: CASSLKEVVLAGYNERFF.

This clonotype appeared a few times. With a much larger clone just one base away, this may be a read error. This rearrangement joins TRBV24-1 to TRBJ2-7; D possibly corresponds to TRBD1 (6 bases). The CDR3 length is 13 residues. The V and J ends lost 5 bases and 0 bases respectively, with 7 bases between them. The germline CDR1 and CDR2 sequences are KGHDR and SFDVKD. CDR3 region: CATSGDNSYEQYF. The CDR3 coding sequence is TGTGCCACCAGTGGGGACAACTCCTACGAGCAGTACTTC.

The chain uses TRBV20-1 and TRBJ1-5; D gene unclear. There are 12 residues in the CDR3. CDR1 and CDR2 from the germline V gene are DFQATT and SNEGSKA (reference sequence). Trimming left V 6 bases short and J 4 bases short, with 10 bases between. The CDR3: CSAIPLNQPQHF. The CDR3 DNA reads as TGCAGTGCCATACCCCTTAATCAGCCCCAGCATTTT.

This clonotype turned up a few times. J is TRBJ1-1 and V is TRBV12-3 or TRBV12-4, with D tentatively TRBD1 (6 bases). CDR3 length equals 13 residues. The ends were cut back, 5 bases at V and 5 bases at J, with 12 bases in the middle. Written as DNA, the CDR3 is TGTGCCAGCAGTCCGCGGGGGCGGACTGAAGCTTTCTTT. Protein: CASSPRGRTEAFF.

V is TRBV4-3 and J is TRBJ2-5; 7 positions agree with TRBD1. CDR1 and CDR2 from the germline V gene are LGHNA and YSLEER. V lost 0 bases to trimming and J lost 9 bases; unmatched junction nucleotides: 13. This CDR3 spans 16 amino acids. CDR3 sequence (DNA): TGCGCCAGCAGCCAAGATATAGGCAGGCAGGGGGTGTCCCAGTACTTC. This translates into CASSQDIGRQGVSQYF.

A few counts support this clonotype. The V gene is TRBV20-1, the J gene TRBJ2-1, with D possibly matching TRBD2 (5 bases). Deletions cut 0 bases from V and 8 bases from J, with 11 bases between. The CDR3 has 13 residues. Germline CDR1 DFQATT, CDR2 SNEGSKA (reference sequence). CDR3 sequence (DNA): TGCAGTGCTAGAGATTTGAGGGCCCATGAGCAGTTCTTC. Its protein is CSARDLRAHEQFF.

This clonotype was detected only a few times. The chain employs TRBV2 and TRBJ2-1; 8 bases are a match to TRBD2. The V gene end was trimmed by 3 bases and the J gene end by 6 bases; junction bases not matched to a gene: 4. The CDR3 consists of 14 residues. Germline CDR1 SNHLY, CDR2 FYNNEI. This chain's CDR3 is CASSDSGSINEQFF. The CDR3, as DNA: TGTGCCAGCAGTGACAGCGGGAGTATCAATGAGCAGTTCTTC. Full variable domain (rest looked up from reference TRBV2 and TRBJ2-1): EPEVTQTPSHQVTQMGQEVILRCVPISNHLYFYWYRQILGQKVEFLVSFYNNEISEKSEIFDDQFSVERPDGSNFTLKIRSTKLEDSAMYFCASSDSGSINEQFFGPGTRLTVL.

V gene TRBV7-9 combines with J gene TRBJ1-6, with D unresolved. The germline V and J ends were trimmed by 2 bases and 8 bases, with 7 bases remaining between them. The CDR3 runs 13 residues. The germline gives CDR1 SEHNR, CDR2 FQNEAQ (reference sequence). CDR3 nucleotides: TGTGCCAGCAGCTTAAGACTAGATTCACCCCTCCACTTT. It encodes CASSLRLDSPLHF.

This chain connects TRBV5-4 to TRBJ1-6; 9 bases match TRBD1. Trimming took 4 bases from V and 9 from J; bases not matched to a gene: 11. Germline CDR1 reads SGHNT; CDR2 reads YYREEE (reference sequence). The length of the CDR3 is 16 residues. CDR3 sequence (DNA): TGTGCCAGCAGCATCACCGGGACAGGGTGGAGTTCACCCCTCCACTTT. Its translation: CASSITGTGWSSPLHF.

This chain links TRBV28 with TRBJ1-6; the D gene is possibly TRBD1 (5 bases). The CDR3 length is 15 residues. Germline values: CDR1 MDHEN, CDR2 SYDVKM. Trimming left V 9 bases short and J 6 bases short, with 18 bases between. The CDR3 loop is CASMGGSARNSPLHF. CDR3 nucleotide sequence: TGTGCCAGTATGGGGGGATCGGCGCGTAATTCACCCCTCCACTTT.

In this sample, this clonotype turned up a few times. The chain employs TRBV6-2 or TRBV6-3 and TRBJ2-1, with 9 bases fitting TRBD2. The junction had 3 bases not matched to a gene; V was cut back by 0 bases and J by 3 bases. Germline V gene data show CDR1 as MNHEY and CDR2 as SVGEGT. The CDR3 spans 16 residues. CDR3 sequence: CASSYSKRGVYNEQFF. The CDR3 nucleotides read TGTGCCAGCAGTTACTCGAAGCGGGGGGTCTACAATGAGCAGTTCTTC.

CDR3 nucleotides: TGCGCCAGCAGCTTTCGGGGGGGCATTGACGAGCAGTACTTC. Protein: CASSFRGGIDEQYF. This chain joins TRBV5-1 and TRBJ2-7, with 8 bases lining up with TRBD2. J gave up 5 bases and V 2 bases, and 6 bases lay outside the gene matches. Germline-derived CDR1 and CDR2 are SGHRS and YFSETQ. CDR3 length equals 14 residues.

The chain couples TRBV2 to TRBJ1-2; D uncertain. Per the germline V gene, CDR1 is SNHLY and CDR2 is FYNNEI. The CDR3 is 14 residues long. Between the trimmed V and J ends, which lost 8 bases and 5 bases, there was a span of 18 bases. The CDR3 loop reads CASRATSSGYGYTF. CDR3 nucleotide sequence: TGTGCCAGCCGGGCCACATCATCGGGGTATGGCTACACCTTC.